Below are 18 T cell receptor beta chains sequenced from a single sample in a study of PD-1 blockade in classical Hodgkin lymphoma. Using immunoSEQ multiplex PCR, the repertoire was profiled, and TCRdb retains in-frame clones only, with some absent. The profile shows 5,000 to 6,000 clones, 82% of them singletons. Every one of the patients relapsed after autologous stem cell transplantation (brentuximab vedotin exposure was variable). Thawed PBMCs were subjected to magnetic negative selection, which yielded isolated CD8+ T cells. Here the sequenced sample was CD8+ T cells from blood, taken at baseline. These receptors were obtained from a human donor with classical Hodgkin lymphoma.

CDR3 in DNA: TGTGCCAGCAGTTTCCTAGCGGGCATTCCCAATGAGCAGTTCTTC. Residues: CASSFLAGIPNEQFF. The chain has TRBV27 and TRBJ2-1, with 8 bases matching TRBD2. From germline, CDR1 is MNHEY and CDR2 SMNVEV (reference sequence). The CDR3 has 15 amino acids. Losses at the gene ends were 3 bases for V and 6 bases for J; bases not matched to a gene: 7.

This chain links TRBV7-9 with TRBJ2-1; possible D gene TRBD1, 6 bases. Trimming shortened V by 5 bases and J by 9 bases, and 23 bases separated the two germline ends. CDR1 is SEHNR, CDR2 FQNEAQ, per germline (reference sequence). CDR3 length equals 16 residues. CDR3 DNA: TGTGCCAGCAGCCTCGCGAGCGAGAGGGGGTCGGGTGAGCAGTTCTTC. Translated: CASSLASERGSGEQFF.

J is TRBJ1-1 and V is TRBV5-5, with a possible D match to TRBD1 (6 bases). There are 15 residues in the CDR3. V shed 4 bases and J shed 0 bases, with 13 bases lying between them. Germline V gene data show CDR1 as SGHKS and CDR2 as YYEKEE (reference sequence). The CDR3: CASSPEQGMNTEAFF. The DNA for the CDR3 is TGTGCCAGCAGCCCGGAGCAGGGGATGAACACTGAAGCTTTCTTT.

V is TRBV19 and J is TRBJ2-5, with a tentative D call TRBD2 (5 bases). V lost 1 base and J 5 bases, leaving 11 bases between the germline ends. From germline, CDR1 is LNHDA and CDR2 SQIVND (reference sequence). This CDR3 spans 14 amino acids. CDR3 coding DNA: TGTGCCAGTAGTATAGTCGGGGAGAAGGAGACCCAGTACTTC. Its protein product is CASSIVGEKETQYF.

The chain uses TRBV10-1 and TRBJ1-4; perhaps TRBD1 as D (6 bases). Germline assignment: CDR1 WNHNN and CDR2 SYGVQD (reference sequence). The length of the CDR3 is 14 residues. Between the trimmed V and J ends, which lost 8 bases and 8 bases, there was a span of 18 bases. For the CDR3, the DNA is TGCGCCAGCGCGGGGGGGGCCGGAGGAGAAAAACTGTTTTTT. Encoded protein: CASAGGAGGEKLFF.

This chain joins TRBV7-9 and TRBJ2-5, with D possibly being TRBD2 (7 bases). This CDR3 comprises 17 residues. V was shortened by 2 bases and J by 5 bases, with 21 bases between the two germline ends. CDR1 and CDR2 from the germline V gene are SEHNR and FQNEAQ (reference sequence). The CDR3 DNA follows: TGTGCCAGCAGCTTACCTCCAATTGGGGGGGCAGGGGAGACCCAGTACTTC. Its translation: CASSLPPIGGAGETQYF.

V usage is TRBV27 and J usage is TRBJ1-2; the D gene is possibly TRBD1 (6 bases). The germline V gene encodes CDR1 MNHEY and CDR2 SMNVEV (reference sequence). This CDR3 region has 18 residues. The V end was cut by 0 bases, the J end by 3 bases, with 20 bases between. CDR3: CASSLSSRGLVSDYGYTF. The DNA for the CDR3 is TGTGCCAGCAGTTTATCGTCTCGGGGGCTTGTCAGCGACTATGGCTACACCTTC.

This clone has only one observation. The chain carries TRBV10-3 and TRBJ2-3; 7 positions match TRBD2. Trimming at V came to 2 bases and at J to 5 bases, leaving 7 bases not matched to a gene. The germline V gene has CDR1 ENHRY and CDR2 SYGVKD. CDR3 length: 15 residues. CDR3 residues: CAISEPGGYEDTQYF. CDR3 sequence (DNA): TGTGCCATCAGTGAGCCGGGGGGTTACGAAGATACGCAGTATTTT.

The chain joins TRBV28 to TRBJ2-7; D uncertain. The CDR3 runs 13 residues. The V gene's germline CDR1 is MDHEN and CDR2 SYDVKM. Deletions cut 3 bases from V and 3 bases from J, with 9 bases between. Here the CDR3 reads CASSFSTGYEQYF. CDR3 nucleotides: TGTGCCAGCAGTTTCAGCACGGGCTACGAGCAGTACTTC.

The gene calls are TRBV27 and TRBJ1-5; D gene uncertain. Deletions cut 6 bases from V and 2 bases from J, with 14 bases between. In germline, CDR1 is MNHEY, CDR2 SMNVEV (reference sequence). The CDR3 is 15 residues long. The CDR3 spells CASSLTIGGNQPQHF. CDR3 sequence (DNA): TGTGCCAGCAGCCTCACTATAGGAGGCAATCAGCCCCAGCATTTT.

The chain combines TRBV4-1 with TRBJ1-4, with no clear D. This CDR3 contains 16 residues. Between the trimmed V and J ends, which lost 1 base and 8 bases, there was a span of 17 bases. Germline assignment: CDR1 MGHRA and CDR2 YSYEKL. The DNA of the CDR3 is TGCGCCAGCAGCCAAGTAGTCCGGACGGGATTGGAAAAACTGTTTTTT. Translated: CASSQVVRTGLEKLFF.

The rearrangement links TRBV7-9 to TRBJ2-3, with TRBD2 matching over 7 bases. Looked up from germline, CDR1 is SEHNR and CDR2 is FQNEAQ (reference sequence). Trimming took 8 bases from V and 4 from J; bases not matched to a gene: 9. The CDR3 contains 14 residues. DNA of the CDR3: TGTGCCAGCTCGCCTTGGGAGGGACCAGATACGCAGTATTTT. Protein product: CASSPWEGPDTQYF.

The CDR3 loop is CASSPSGGEAFF. The DNA for the CDR3 is TGTGCCAGCAGCCCAAGCGGAGGGGAAGCTTTCTTT. The chain has TRBV9 and TRBJ1-1; D gene unclear. Germline-derived CDR1 and CDR2 are SGDLS and YYNGEE. Trimming removed 4 bases at V and 8 bases at J, with 12 bases between. CDR3 length: 12 residues.

In this sample, this clone turned up once. V and J are TRBV5-6 and TRBJ2-3, with 7 bases fitting TRBD2. The CDR3 is 17 amino acids. With 0 bases clipped from V and 2 bases from J, the junction kept 9 bases outside the gene matches. The germline V gene encodes CDR1 SGHDT and CDR2 YYEEEE. CDR3 amino acids: CASSLAMISGYTDTQYF. Here the CDR3 DNA reads TGTGCCAGCAGCTTGGCTATGATTAGCGGGTACACAGATACGCAGTATTTT. Drawing the rest from reference TRBV5-6 and TRBJ2-3, the complete variable domain is DAGVTQSPTHLIKTRGQQVTLRCSPKSGHDTVSWYQQALGQGPQFIFQYYEEEERQRGNFPDRFSGHQFPNYSSELNVNALLLGDSALYLCASSLAMISGYTDTQYFGPGTRLTVL.

J is TRBJ1-1 and V is TRBV12-5; D perhaps matches TRBD1 (6 bases). The CDR3 loop spans 14 amino acids. Trimming pared 4 bases from V and 5 bases from J, leaving 14 bases between. Per the germline V gene, CDR1 is LGHNT and CDR2 is FRNRAP. CDR3 nucleotide sequence: TGTGCTAGTGGTTATCCGGAGGGGGGGACTGAAGCTTTCTTT. It translates to CASGYPEGGTEAFF.

The chain carries TRBV27 and TRBJ2-2; TRBD1 aligns across 9 bases. The CDR3 sequence is 14 residues long. The junction had 4 bases not matched to a gene; V was cut back by 4 bases and J by 7 bases. CDR1 is MNHEY and CDR2 is SMNVEV in the germline V gene (reference sequence). The CDR3: CASSSDRGYGELFF. CDR3 nucleotides: TGTGCCAGCAGTTCCGACAGGGGGTACGGGGAGCTGTTTTTT.

The rearrangement links TRBV19 to TRBJ1-5, with TRBD1 as a possible D gene (6 bases). The CDR3 runs 12 residues. The ends were cut back, 10 bases at V and 4 bases at J, with 11 bases in the middle. CDR1 is LNHDA, CDR2 SQIVND, per germline (reference sequence). CDR3 region: CATDQGNQPQHF. CDR3 DNA: TGTGCCACAGATCAGGGGAATCAGCCCCAGCATTTT.

The chain links TRBV9 to TRBJ2-5, with a weak D call TRBD2 (6 bases). The length of the CDR3 is 14 residues. Germline CDR1 and CDR2: SGDLS and YYNGEE. Trimming shortened V by 6 bases and J by 5 bases, and 17 bases separated the two germline ends. This CDR3 reads CASTPGGARETQYF. In DNA form, the CDR3 reads TGTGCCAGCACCCCTGGAGGGGCTAGGGAGACCCAGTACTTC.